This note documents a single T cell receptor (beta chain) sequence. This clone was counted once. Its recognized antigen is unknown. Base qualities were left out, and no much larger clone turns up one base away. Compared with germline, V lacks 5 bases and J lacks 9 bases; bases without a gene match: 14. The CDR3 goes from the cysteine to the phenylalanine over 16 residues. This entry keeps only the CDR3 DNA: 48 bases, framed from base 1. Per the germline V gene, SGDLS is the CDR1 and YYNGEE is the CDR2. Preparation of the library involved the immunoSEQ multiplex PCR assay. The multiplex PCR relied on a mix of 60 forward primers for TCR Vbeta segments and 13 reverse primers for TCR Jbeta segments. The CDR3 region of rearranged TCR beta genes was amplified from genomic DNA by a multiplex PCR assay. The Illumina HiSeq System was used to sequence the amplified TCR beta libraries as 87-base-pair reads. From the authors' description of their analysis: A later analysis counted about 76 million unique TCR beta chains across the 550 to 700 repertoires, and 10 million to 11 million of these chains were shared by at least two donors. Raw reads were error-corrected and collapsed into unique sequences by a nearest-neighbor algorithm in which closely related sequences were merged to remove PCR and sequencing errors. V, D and J gene segments were assigned by aligning CDR3 sequences to IMGT reference sequences. For a sequence to be retained, a match of at least six nucleotides was required to both a V gene segment and a J gene segment. A rearrangement was called productive if the CDR3 had no stop codons and remained in frame with V and J, and every other rearrangement was called non-productive. Following IMGT convention, CDR3 was defined as the stretch from the second conserved V-encoded cysteine up to the conserved J-encoded phenylalanine. The earlier analysis of fewer than 750 of the donors excluded sequences that lacked an unambiguous match to a single V gene segment. In an earlier analysis of more than 500 of the donors, a V segment was called functional when productive rearrangements were above 56.7%, and segregating when the standard deviation between donors exceeded 5%. A statistical classification framework was built for diagnosing cytomegalovirus status from the catalog of TCR beta chain sequences. In a later analysis, V and J genes were assigned by comparing TCR nucleotide sequences against IMGT/GENE-DB human TR gene sequences. The TCRdist pipeline was used in a later analysis to assign CDR3 sequences and most-parsimonious VDJ recombination scenarios. In a later analysis, each TCR beta chain was defined by its CDR3 amino acid sequence together with its V-gene family, and reads lacking a unique V-gene family were excluded. A later analysis removed 592 highly shared, low-generation-probability nucleotide sequences to deal with suspected cross-contamination and a sequencing artifact. In a later analysis, a clonal expansion index was calculated for each public chain from normalized within-repertoire ranks of inferred template counts. A later analysis computed generation probabilities with a VDJ recombination model fitted to out-of-frame rearrangements, and checked the results against IGoR. In a later analysis, hypergeometric tests were used to score TCR-TCR, TCR-HLA and TCR-CMV co-occurrence, with a repertoire-size bias correction applied to TCR pairs. False discovery rates were estimated in a later analysis by permuting HLA or CMV assignments 20 times. A later analysis grouped co-occurring TCRs with DBSCAN, adding TCRdist sequence similarity when clustering within HLA-allele-positive subsets. Co-occurrence clustering excluded repertoires with fewer than 30,000 or more than 120,000 public chains, plus five with anomalous nucleotide sharing. TCRdb took over this immuneACCESS table, retaining in-frame rearrangements with V and J assigned. Such tables are incomplete; in checked studies, under half of the missing clones stem from an unresolved V gene, and the remainder is unexplained. The V and J calls and the clone size are those of that table, but D and trimming were determined from the DNA. In this sample the table shows under 110,000 clones, 75% to 85% of which occur a single time. Clones ranked in the top ten supply 1.6% of the sample.

The data derive from a study of cytomegalovirus exposure and HLA in healthy donors (dated by TCRdb to about 2017). For context, the study as a whole: In an earlier analysis of under 600 of the donors, 276 Gb of sequence data and approximately 100 million unique TCR beta sequences from about 190 million T cells were reported. Approximately 300 gigabases of sequencing data and tens of millions of unique TCR sequences were included in an early release covering 550 to 650 HLA-typed donors. Of the 300 to 450 genotyped donors, approximately 83% fell in the genetic ancestry cluster associated with self-reported Caucasian donors. The aim of the study was to test whether cataloging public T cell receptors could identify signatures of past pathogen exposure. The study profiled the T cell repertoires of under 700 subjects by immunosequencing and related them to cytomegalovirus serostatus. A separate validation cohort of roughly 130 different subjects was used in addition to the approximately 640-subject first cohort. High-throughput TCR immunosequencing, statistical association of individual TCRs with disease status, and machine learning were combined to predict cytomegalovirus infection status. To study patterns of TCR occurrence, a later analysis re-analyzed previously published TCR beta repertoires from several hundred donors and added high-resolution HLA genotyping. The later analysis used no new phenotypic data to find candidate immune exposures, relying instead on TCR beta sequences and their occurrence across donors. In an earlier analysis of 587 of the donors, high-throughput TCR beta sequencing was used to judge whether each TCR beta V gene segment behaved as functional or pseudogenic. Alongside the repertoire data, information on donor age, sex, ethnicity and CMV serostatus was compiled. Genome-wide SNP genotypes for about 55% of the 666 donors were used in a later genetic analysis, which treated that subset as a discovery cohort. All discovery cohort repertoires had been generated using a single sequencing platform. HLA typing included class I and class II loci at four-digit resolution. The number of donors typed differed by locus, with 629-630 for A, B, C, DRB1 and DQB1, roughly 520 for DQA1, 600 to 610 for DPA1, and some 450 for DPB1. Four to six DR-DQ haplotypes were handled as single units for association and clustering, since linkage in the cohort was strong. On average, around 200,000 unique TCR beta nucleotide sequences were sequenced per donor among 398 genotyped donors of the cohort, with 15% to 20% of those sequences being non-productive.

Paper-wide results and their limitations: In a later analysis, HLA-associated TCR beta chains were found to be more clonally expanded and to have lower generation probabilities than equally common non-associated chains. A further reported finding was that TCR beta sequences accurately predicted the HLA-A and HLA-B alleles for most subjects in the first cohort. The sequencing pipeline was judged likely to have produced a cluster of highly shared sequence variants as a technical artifact. In a later genetic analysis, a missense DCLRE1C variant was associated with V-gene and J-gene trimming of TCR beta chains, and the association was replicated in an independent cohort. In a later genetic analysis, fewer N-insertions in productive TCRs were reported among donors in an Asian-associated ancestry cluster than the roughly 640-donor mean. According to a later analysis, parvovirus B19, influenza, CMV and Epstein-Barr virus appeared linked to several top co-occurrence clusters. For the cohort, immune exposure information was limited to CMV serostatus. The earlier analysis of fewer than 750 of the donors excluded roughly 17 rarely observed V segments, including chromosome 9 orphons, because counts were too low. Most TCR sequences were seen in very few donors, while some public TCRs were found in many individuals. HLA typing was unavailable for some donors at each locus, so association tests used only the typed subset. In vitro tests confirmed that a few of the cytomegalovirus-associated TCR beta chains recognize cytomegalovirus antigens. In an earlier analysis of 450 to 750 of the donors, most TCR beta V segments appeared in productive rearrangements about 87% or about 30% of the time, broadly matching IMGT annotations. Only TCR beta chains were sequenced in this cohort, and the absence of alpha or paired-chain data limited detectable features. The study gave a list of some 150 TCR beta chains associated with cytomegalovirus. Assigning TCR associations to individual alleles was difficult when HLA alleles, especially DR and DQ, strongly co-occurred. The classifier was reported to diagnose cytomegalovirus status with high specificity and sensitivity in both the original and validation cohorts. Some IMGT-functional V segments, including TRBV6-2 and TRBV6-3, could not be distinguished by the 87-base-pair reads and were therefore excluded. Most CMV-associated TCR beta chains appeared to be HLA-restricted in a later analysis, and the HLA associations seemed to be driven largely by CMV exposure. The authors suggested that the approach could potentially be generalized to other disease states and immunological phenotypes. Linkage disequilibrium might explain the correlated functional status among segregating V segments, but an unknown experimental factor could not be excluded. A later analysis found that TCR association rates varied across HLA loci, with DRB1 alleles showing the most associated TCRs and HLA-C alleles the fewest. At a false discovery rate of 0.05, a later analysis linked roughly 17,000 TCR beta sequences to specific HLA alleles. Roughly uniform sequencing depth across donors was assumed in presence/absence analyses, although this assumption may not hold.

The cohort was made up of hundreds of healthy bone marrow donors. At the time of sampling, every cohort member was nominally healthy, though immune exposures that went unrecorded were likely present. The donor tested CMV seronegative and was one of the 352 seronegative cohort members. A peripheral blood sample was collected from each donor, and TCR beta sequencing was performed on peripheral blood mononuclear cells. The Qiagen DNeasy Blood Extraction Kit was used to extract genomic DNA from the blood cell samples. The rearranged chain carries TRBV9 and TRBJ2-1; 10 bases in the middle match TRBD2. The sequencing input was PBMCs. This TCR was sampled from a man between 45 and 60 years old in good health and CMV-seronegative. CDR3 loop: CASRGGGAGGPGEQFF. The DNA is as follows: TGTGCCAGCAGGGGTGGTGGAGCGGGGGGGCCTGGTGAGCAGTTCTTC. Outside the CDR3, residues come from the reference TRBV9 and TRBJ2-1 proteins, so the full variable domain is: DSGVTQTPKHLITATGQRVTLRCSPRSGDLSVYWYQQSLDQGLQFLIQYYNGEERAKGNILERFSAQQFPDLHSELNLSSLELGDSALYFCASRGGGAGGPGEQFFGPGTRLTVL.